Shown below are 22 T cell receptor beta chains from a single sample sequenced in a study of T cells in Graves' hyperthyroidism and ophthalmopathy. Amplification targeted TCR beta CDR3 regions from RNA transcripts. First-round RT-PCR of the TCR CDR3 relied on the HTBI primer set. TCRdb redid the calling of the multiplex PCR reads with MiXCR, one entry per CDR3 protein. Of 390,000 or so distinct CDR3 sequences in the sample, roughly 14% are singletons; the top ten hold under 15%. The sample comprised blood. These TCRs come from a man aged 18 to 35 with Graves' ophthalmopathy.

In this sample, this clonotype turned up many times. The chain joins TRBV24-1 to TRBJ2-3; 11 nucleotides align to TRBD2. The germline V gene encodes CDR1 KGHDR and CDR2 SFDVKD. This CDR3 has 17 residues. Trimming took 3 bases from V and 0 from J; bases not matched to a gene: 4. CDR3 in DNA: TGTGCCACCAGTGATCCCGGGACTAGCGGAAGCACAGATACGCAGTATTTT. Translated, it gives CATSDPGTSGSTDTQYF.

Concerning this clonotype itself: A much larger clone is a single base away; this may be a read error. The V gene is TRBV24-1, the J gene TRBJ2-5; D might be TRBD1 (6 bases). Germline V gene data show CDR1 as KGHDR and CDR2 as SFDVKD. This CDR3 has 17 amino acids. Trimming left V 2 bases short and J 0 bases short, with 15 bases between. The CDR3 is CATSDSRGGVHQETQYF. CDR3 DNA sequence: TGTGCCACCAGTGATTCGCGAGGGGGAGTGCACCAAGAGACCCAGTACTTC.

Only a few counts were recorded for this clonotype. A read error may be the cause here, since a much bigger clone is one base away. This likely comes from a read error, as the CDR3 has no conserved phenylalanine or tryptophan at its end. V is TRBV12-3 or TRBV12-4 and J is TRBJ1-1; D is ambiguous. V dropped 3 bases and J dropped 1 base, with 9 bases sitting between them. There are 14 residues in the CDR3. CDR3 residues: CASSLNWGNTEAFI. CDR3 bases: TGTGCCAGCAGTTTGAACTGGGGGAACACTGAAGCTTTCATT.

This clonotype came up many times. The genes are TRBV11-2 and TRBJ1-1; TRBD1 aligns across 11 bases. Germline assignment: CDR1 SGHAT and CDR2 FQNNGV. V shed 8 bases and J 4 bases; nucleotides not matched to a gene: 12. CDR3 length equals 16 residues. CDR3 DNA sequence: TGTGCCAGCGGGGGTCCCGGACAGGGGGCCCTCACTGAAGCTTTCTTT. It is translated as CASGGPGQGALTEAFF.

This clonotype was counted ten times or more. The chain links TRBV10-3 to TRBJ1-5, with D possibly being TRBD1 (5 bases). V was pared by 0 bases and J by 1 base, with 10 bases between. The CDR3 loop spans 16 amino acids. The germline V gene has CDR1 ENHRY and CDR2 SYGVKD. The CDR3 DNA reads as TGTGCCATCAGTGAGTCTAGCCCAGGGAGCAATCAGCCCCAGCATTTT. Residues: CAISESSPGSNQPQHF.

A few counts support this clonotype. The V gene is TRBV12-3 or TRBV12-4, the J gene TRBJ2-3, with TRBD2 identical over 8 bases. J gave up 1 base and V 3 bases, and 6 bases lay outside the gene matches. This CDR3 region has 16 residues. Here the CDR3 DNA reads TGTGCCAGCAGTTTCCAGCGGGGGAGGGGCACAGATACGCAGTATTTT. Translating it yields CASSFQRGRGTDTQYF.

A single count supports this clonotype. The chain employs TRBV5-1 and TRBJ2-5; 8 bases are a match to TRBD1. The germline V gene has CDR1 SGHRS and CDR2 YFSETQ. This CDR3 is built from 15 residues. The ends lost 4 bases at V and 4 bases at J; junction bases unmatched: 9. In nucleotides, the CDR3 is TGCGCCAGCAGCCCATCAGGGGGCTCGGGAGAGACCCAGTACTTC. It encodes CASSPSGGSGETQYF.

In its sample, this clonotype is medium-sized. The gene calls are TRBV5-1 and TRBJ1-2, with 7 bases fitting TRBD1. In germline, CDR1 is SGHRS, CDR2 YFSETQ. The J segment lost 1 base and the V segment lost 2 bases, leaving 8 bases of the junction unmatched. The CDR3 spans 16 residues. This CDR3 is CASSFRTGLLNYGYTF. In nucleotides, the CDR3 is TGCGCCAGCAGCTTCCGGACAGGCCTACTTAACTATGGCTACACCTTC.

This clonotype was detected many times. The V call is TRBV7-8, the J call TRBJ2-7; 12 bases fit TRBD2. V lost 5 bases, J lost 3 bases, and 8 bases stayed unmatched. This CDR3 is built from 16 residues. Germline V gives CDR1 SGHVS, CDR2 FQNEAQ. The CDR3 coding sequence is TGTGCCAGCAGCCCGACCCCGACTAGCGGGAGCTACGAGCAGTACTTC. This translates into CASSPTPTSGSYEQYF.

This clonotype was observed many times. This chain joins TRBV20-1 and TRBJ2-3; tentatively, D is TRBD1 or TRBD2 (5 bases each). Germline assignment: CDR1 DFQATT and CDR2 SNEGSKA (reference sequence). The CDR3 consists of 15 residues. Trimming removed 3 bases from V and 5 bases from J, with 18 bases in between. The CDR3 protein is CSASGNEGSGDTQYF. For the CDR3, the DNA is TGCAGTGCTAGTGGGAATGAGGGGAGCGGAGATACGCAGTATTTT.

There are many counts of this clonotype. This chain connects TRBV20-1 to TRBJ2-1; possible D gene TRBD2, 5 bases. CDR3 length: 13 amino acids. V dropped 5 bases and J dropped 3 bases, with 11 bases sitting between them. Per the germline V gene, CDR1 is DFQATT and CDR2 is SNEGSKA (reference sequence). In DNA, the CDR3 is TGCAGTGCTTACGGGATTCTCTACAATGAGCAGTTCTTC. This codes for CSAYGILYNEQFF.

This clonotype has a count of ten or more. This chain links TRBV7-2 with TRBJ2-5; 9 bases map to TRBD2. The V segment lost 6 bases and the J segment 4 bases; nucleotides outside the gene matches: 15. The CDR3 loop spans 17 amino acids. CDR1 and CDR2 from the germline V gene are SGHTA and FQGNSA. CDR3: CASRKTGGGRAIETQYF. For the CDR3, the DNA is TGTGCCAGCAGAAAAACCGGGGGCGGGAGGGCCATAGAGACCCAGTACTTC.

This clonotype was detected many times. The V and J genes are TRBV7-2 and TRBJ1-1, with TRBD1 as a possible D gene (5 bases). The CDR3 totals 14 residues. Germline CDR1 and CDR2: SGHTA and FQGNSA. Deletions cut 1 base from V and 4 bases from J, with 10 bases between. In DNA form, the CDR3 reads TGTGCCAGCAGCTTAGATGGGGCGGTCACTGAAGCTTTCTTT. This translates into CASSLDGAVTEAFF.

A word on this clonotype: A much larger clone lies one base from this, so it may be a read error. The rearrangement joins TRBV27 to TRBJ2-5; D not certain. The germline gives CDR1 MNHEY, CDR2 SMNVEV (reference sequence). Trimming took off 5 bases at V and 4 bases at J, with 8 bases between the two ends. CDR3 length equals 12 residues. The CDR3 DNA is TGTGCCAGCAGTGATTTATCAGAGACCCAGTACTTC. Amino acid sequence: CASSDLSETQYF.

J is TRBJ2-3 and V is TRBV14; D might be TRBD1 or TRBD2, each matching 5 bases. This CDR3 region has 16 residues. Germline values: CDR1 SGHDN, CDR2 FVKESK. V dropped 4 bases and J dropped 8 bases, with 22 bases sitting between them. For the CDR3, the DNA is TGTGCCAGCAGCCCCTCATCGGGGCCCCCAGAGGGTACGCAGTATTTT. Protein: CASSPSSGPPEGTQYF. The complete variable domain, with remaining parts taken from reference TRBV14 and TRBJ2-3, reads EAGVTQFPSHSVIEKGQTVTLRCDPISGHDNLYWYRRVMGKEIKFLLHFVKESKQDESGMPNNRFLAERTGGTYSTLKVQPAELEDSGVYFCASSPSSGPPEGTQYFGPGTRLTVL.

Ten or more counts support this clonotype. The chain couples TRBV7-9 to TRBJ2-7; D gene ambiguous. Looked up from germline, CDR1 is SEHNR and CDR2 is FQNEAQ (reference sequence). The V end lost 5 bases, the J end lost 2 bases, and 10 bases lay between the germline ends. This CDR3 spans 13 amino acids. DNA of the CDR3: TGTGCCAGCAGCACCACTTCACCCTACGAGCAGTACTTC. Residues: CASSTTSPYEQYF. Filled out from reference TRBV7-9 and TRBJ2-7, the complete variable domain reads DTGVSQNPRHKITKRGQNVTFRCDPISEHNRLYWYRQTLGQGPEFLTYFQNEAQLEKSRLLSDRFSAERPKGSFSTLEIQRTEQGDSAMYLCASSTTSPYEQYFGPGTRLTVT.

This clonotype has only a few counts. V gene TRBV6-2 or TRBV6-3 combines with J gene TRBJ2-7, with TRBD2 matching 9 bases. The germline V gene has CDR1 MNHEY and CDR2 SVGEGT. Trimming removed 7 bases from V and 2 bases from J; junction bases left unmatched: 9. CDR3 length: 15 residues. As DNA, the CDR3 is TGTGCCAGCATCCTAAGGGCGGGAGGGCCCTACGAGCAGTACTTC. Translating it yields CASILRAGGPYEQYF.

In its sample, this clonotype was seen many times. The J gene is TRBJ1-1, the V gene TRBV3-1; TRBD1 matches at 10 bases. CDR3 length: 14 amino acids. V trimming: 3 bases; J trimming: 5 bases; junction bases outside the gene matches: 3. Germline V gives CDR1 LGHDT, CDR2 YNNKEL (reference sequence). For the CDR3, the DNA is TGTGCCAGCAGCCACCGACAGGGGGCAACTGAAGCTTTCTTT. As protein: CASSHRQGATEAFF. The full variable domain, completed using reference TRBV3-1 and TRBJ1-1, is DTAVSQTPKYLVTQMGNDKSIKCEQNLGHDTMYWYKQDSKKFLKIMFSYNNKELIINETVPNRFSPKSPDKAHLNLHINSLELGDSAVYFCASSHRQGATEAFFGQGTRLTVV.

V is TRBV18 and J is TRBJ2-7; the D gene is possibly TRBD1 (6 bases). From germline, CDR1 is KGHSH and CDR2 LQKENI. This CDR3 contains 13 residues. V was cut by 5 bases and J by 5 bases, with 13 bases left in between. CDR3 sequence reads: CASSAKQGNEQYF. Written as DNA, the CDR3 is TGTGCCAGCTCAGCCAAACAGGGAAACGAGCAGTACTTC.

Many counts were recorded for this clonotype. V usage is TRBV28 and J usage is TRBJ1-1; no clear D. Germline V lookup: CDR1 MDHEN, CDR2 SYDVKM. The V and J ends lost 3 bases and 11 bases respectively, with 16 bases between them. The CDR3 contains 13 residues. The CDR3 protein is CASSFTVTSAAFF. CDR3 bases: TGTGCCAGCAGTTTTACGGTTACGAGCGCGGCTTTCTTT.

This clonotype was seen just once. The chain carries TRBV19 and TRBJ1-5; 7 bases are a match to TRBD1. The J segment lost 1 base and the V segment lost 7 bases, leaving 10 bases of the junction unmatched. The CDR3 has 16 residues. The germline V gene has CDR1 LNHDA and CDR2 SQIVND (reference sequence). As DNA, the CDR3 is TGTGCCAGTAATACCTATACGGGACAGAGCAATCAGCCCCAGCATTTT. Its translation: CASNTYTGQSNQPQHF.

This clonotype was detected a few times. The chain carries TRBV5-1 and TRBJ2-5; 7 nucleotides agree with TRBD2. The germline gives CDR1 SGHRS, CDR2 YFSETQ. This CDR3 comprises 15 residues. The V gene end was trimmed by 0 bases and the J gene end by 2 bases; junction bases not matched to a gene: 4. CDR3 in amino acids: CASSLALGLQETQYF. DNA for the CDR3: TGCGCCAGCAGCTTGGCCCTGGGACTACAAGAGACCCAGTACTTC.